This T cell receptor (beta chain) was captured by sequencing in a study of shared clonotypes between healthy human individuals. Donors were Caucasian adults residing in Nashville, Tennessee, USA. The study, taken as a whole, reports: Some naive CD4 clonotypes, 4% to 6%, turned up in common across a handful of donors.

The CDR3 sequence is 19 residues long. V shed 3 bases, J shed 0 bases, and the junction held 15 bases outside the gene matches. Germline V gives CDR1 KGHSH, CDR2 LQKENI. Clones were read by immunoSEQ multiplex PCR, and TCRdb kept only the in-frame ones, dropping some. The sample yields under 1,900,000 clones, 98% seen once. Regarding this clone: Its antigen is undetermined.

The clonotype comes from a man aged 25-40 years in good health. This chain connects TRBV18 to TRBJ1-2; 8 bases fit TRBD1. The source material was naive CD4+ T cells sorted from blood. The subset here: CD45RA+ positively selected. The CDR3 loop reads CASSPLESRGPGANYGYTF. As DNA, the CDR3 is TGTGCCAGCTCACCCTTAGAATCCAGGGGGCCAGGGGCTAACTATGGCTACACCTTC.